The clone carrying this T cell receptor (beta chain) was observed many times. Its antigen remains unknown. TCRdb's copy holds only in-frame clones and misses some; the assay was immunoSEQ multiplex PCR. The table lists thousands of clones, approximately 30% of them singletons. Indicated treatment: randomized to nivolumab then ipilimumab (arm A) or the reverse (arm B). The data stem from a study of sequential checkpoint blockade in melanoma. Study context: First-line arms were nivolumab then ipilimumab, or the reverse, randomized 1:1. After nivolumab or ipilimumab alone, roughly 20 patients had week-13 rebiopsies. Whole-study findings and limits: T-cell fraction and clonality followed PD-L1 and CD8+ counts, not mutational load.

The source of this sequence is a human donor with melanoma. The input for sequencing was tumor tissue (inferred from file names), taken from a patient given nivolumab and ipilimumab in sequence.

CDR3 in amino acids: CASSYVQGTSSYEQYF. CDR3 coding DNA: TGTGCCAGCAGTTACGTGCAGGGGACGAGCTCCTACGAGCAGTACTTC. V gene TRBV6-8 combines with J gene TRBJ2-7; a possible D gene is TRBD1 (6 bases). The CDR3 length is 16 residues. Trimming removed 2 bases from V and 0 bases from J, with 14 bases in between. Germline CDR1 is MNHGY and CDR2 is SAAAGT.